This T cell receptor (beta chain) is drawn from a study of T cells in Graves' hyperthyroidism and ophthalmopathy. The table lists this clonotype with a few counts. Antigen: not known. V lost 4 bases, J lost 0 bases, and 10 bases lay in between. The CDR3 loop spans 15 amino acids. Germline CDR1 and CDR2: MDHEN and SYDVKM. Using RNA transcripts as the source, TCR beta CDR3 regions were amplified. HTBI primers were the set used in a first-round RT-PCR of the TCR CDR3. TCRdb itself ran the multiplex PCR reads through MiXCR, one entry per CDR3 protein. The sample lists almost 600,000 distinct CDR3 sequences; more than 11% were seen once. Overall study findings and caveats: Onset of ophthalmopathy came a median roughly 6.9 months after the model predicted it.

This receptor was identified in a woman in her 30s with Graves' hyperthyroidism that later progressed to Graves' ophthalmopathy. Material: blood. The chain couples TRBV28 to TRBJ1-5; possible D gene TRBD1, 5 bases. CDR3 sequence: CASSWEGYSNQPQHF. CDR3 nucleotide sequence: TGTGCCAGCAGTTGGGAGGGGTATAGCAATCAGCCCCAGCATTTT. The full variable domain, completed using reference TRBV28 and TRBJ1-5, is DVKVTQSSRYLVKRTGEKVFLECVQDMDHENMFWYRQDPGLGLRLIYFSYDVKMKEKGDIPEGYSVSREKKERFSLILESASTNQTSMYLCASSWEGYSNQPQHFGDGTRLSIL.